This T cell receptor beta chain was sequenced during a study of blood T cell repertoires in COVID-19 (dated by TCRdb to 2018 to 2020). Broadly, across the study: Samples from collaborators originated in the United States, Italy and Spain and spanned both the acute and convalescent phases of COVID-19. The material from the prospective study consisted of cDNA or gDNA derived from T cells, B-cell-depleted T cells, or PBMCs. Subjects who had been exposed to COVID-19, were actively infected with it, or had recovered from it provided the deeply sampled blood TCRbeta repertoires that made up the dataset. The repertoires were released in a freely available public database intended as a resource for research on the immune response to SARS-CoV-2. The samples were drawn from two sources: the first 160 participants of the ongoing ImmuneRACE study, and approximately 1,300 subjects contributed by 6 global collaborators. Nearly every sample came with metadata listing a de-identified subject ID, COVID-19 status, age in years and sex. Where available, HLA class I and class II types were obtained from metadata supplied by the sample provider rather than from assay-based typing.

Enrolling through a virtual design, the prospective study's participants ranged in age from roughly 18 to 89 years and lived across 20 to 25 United States geographic areas. In the prospective study, participants were assigned to cohorts based on the clinical history participants reported in a screening survey and a study questionnaire. Recovered participants in ImmuneRACE Cohort 3 were defined as having two consecutive negative NP/OP PCR tests, clearance from a healthcare professional, or resolution of symptoms. Mobile phlebotomists in the prospective study collected whole blood, serum and a nasopharyngeal or oropharyngeal swab from every participant. Prospective study participants could optionally give additional blood draws and questionnaires over an approximately two-month period. Prospective study blood samples were shipped either frozen or at room temperature before DNA extraction. What the study reported, not specific to this receptor: The quantity of clinical and demographic metadata differed by source and by participant and was supplied without curation.

The immunoSEQ Assay, a bias-controlled multiplex PCR, was used to amplify TCRbeta CDR3 regions from genomic DNA. The authors processed their data as follows. Nucleated cell counts per sample were estimated from amplification of reference gene primers within the assay. To quantify the absolute abundance of each unique TCRbeta CDR3 rearrangement, sequence reads were collapsed and filtered. Productive Simpson clonality was computed per sample as the square root of Simpson's diversity index over productive rearrangements. The clones in this table, taken by TCRdb from immuneACCESS, are in-frame only. Not every clone is retained; where verified, under half of the shortfall comes from an unresolved V gene, and the cause of the rest is unknown. V, J and clone size derive from that table, while D and trimming were established from the DNA sequence. This sample comprises some 150,000 clones, over 65% of them detected only once. Together, the top ten hold under 4.5% of the sample.

A note on this clone: This receptor's antigen is unknown. No base qualities exist here, and no much larger clone lies one base off it.

The V and J ends are trimmed by 5 bases and 1 base, leaving 14 bases between them. The CDR3, from cysteine to phenylalanine, totals 15 residues. Here the CDR3 DNA is all that survives: 45 bases in frame from base 1. Sequences SGHDT (CDR1) and YYEEEE (CDR2) are obtained from the germline V gene. The chain is encoded by TRBV5-6 joined to TRBJ2-3; a weak D assignment points to TRBD2 (5 bases agree). Sequencing used PBMCs or T cells enriched from blood (not recorded which). This TCR was sampled from a woman aged 50 to 60 who had recovered from COVID-19. The DNA sequence is as follows: TGTGCCAGCAGTTTACGGGGTCGGCGCACAGATACGCAGTATTTT. Translated, it reads CASSLRGRRTDTQYF.